This passage covers 13 T cell receptor beta chains from one sample sequenced in a study of CD4 T cells in relation to SARS-CoV-2 and coronaviruses. Method: immunoSEQ multiplex PCR; TCRdb's copy keeps in-frame clones and lacks some. The table includes tens of thousands of clones, about nine tenths detected once. The unexposed donors gave CD4+ T cells in about 2010-2019, prior to COVID-19. Material for sequencing was memory CD4+ T cells from PBMCs. These receptors all come from a human donor in good health.

The V call is TRBV5-1, the J call TRBJ2-7, with 7 bases aligning to TRBD2. There are 18 residues in the CDR3. The V gene end was trimmed by 0 bases and the J gene end by 2 bases; junction bases not matched to a gene: 14. Germline loops: CDR1 SGHRS, CDR2 YFSETQ. The CDR3 sequence: CASSLVGGILVPAYEQYF. In DNA, the CDR3 is TGCGCCAGCAGCTTGGTGGGAGGGATTCTCGTGCCGGCCTACGAGCAGTACTTC.

The chain employs TRBV5-1 and TRBJ2-7; 8 bases fit TRBD2. Looked up from germline, CDR1 is SGHRS and CDR2 is YFSETQ. The V gene end was trimmed by 5 bases and the J gene end by 0 bases; junction bases not matched to a gene: 7. This CDR3 has 15 amino acids. The CDR3 DNA reads TGCGCCAGCAGTCGGGTAGCGGGGTCCTCCTACGAGCAGTACTTC. The encoded protein is CASSRVAGSSYEQYF.

The genes are TRBV5-1 and TRBJ2-1, with 8 bases aligning to TRBD2. CDR3 length equals 17 residues. Germline V gene lookup returns CDR1 SGHRS and CDR2 YFSETQ. After removal of 0 bases from V and 8 bases from J, the junction contained 13 bases not matched to a gene. This CDR3 is CASSLGSSLAASHEQFF. The CDR3 DNA is TGCGCCAGCAGCTTGGGGTCCTCACTAGCGGCATCCCATGAGCAGTTCTTC.

The V gene is TRBV5-1, the J gene TRBJ1-1, with D perhaps matching TRBD1 (6 bases). The germline V gene encodes CDR1 SGHRS and CDR2 YFSETQ. The CDR3 totals 13 residues. Trimming stripped 2 bases from V and 2 bases from J, with 7 bases between. The CDR3 spells CASSFGGNTEAFF. The CDR3, as DNA: TGCGCCAGCAGCTTCGGGGGCAACACTGAAGCTTTCTTT. Filled out from reference TRBV5-1 and TRBJ1-1, the complete variable domain reads KAGVTQTPRYLIKTRGQQVTLSCSPISGHRSVSWYQQTPGQGLQFLFEYFSETQRNKGNFPGRFSGRQFSNSRSEMNVSTLELGDSALYLCASSFGGNTEAFFGQGTRLTVV.

This chain connects TRBV28 to TRBJ1-2; 7 bases are shared with TRBD1. CDR1 is MDHEN, CDR2 SYDVKM, per germline. CDR3 length equals 14 residues. V was pared by 1 base and J by 5 bases, with 4 bases of the junction left unmatched. The CDR3 DNA follows: TGTGCCAGCAGTTTATACCAGGGGGGATATGGCTACACCTTC. It specifies CASSLYQGGYGYTF.

V usage is TRBV28 and J usage is TRBJ2-7; D is uncertain. This CDR3 has 14 residues. Trimming cost V 6 bases and J 5 bases, with 17 bases left between them. The V gene's germline CDR1 is MDHEN and CDR2 SYDVKM. CDR3 sequence: CASSSDILSDEQYF. The CDR3 nucleotides are TGTGCCAGCAGCTCCGACATCCTCAGCGACGAGCAGTACTTC.

The chain recombines TRBV3-1 (or the pseudogene TRBV3-2) with TRBJ2-5; the match to TRBD2 covers 11 bases. Germline trimming cut 4 bases from V and 0 bases from J; bases unmatched to any gene: 4. The CDR3 sequence is 16 residues long. The germline V gene has CDR1 LGHDT and CDR2 YNNKEL (reference sequence). The CDR3 loop is CASSLTSGRNQETQYF. The CDR3 DNA reads as TGTGCCAGCAGCCTAACTAGCGGGAGAAACCAAGAGACCCAGTACTTC.

This chain uses TRBV27 with TRBJ1-5, with a weak D call TRBD1 (6 bases). Trimming stripped 4 bases from V and 8 bases from J, with 12 bases between. Germline V gene data show CDR1 as MNHEY and CDR2 as SMNVEV (reference sequence). The CDR3 is 13 amino acids. The CDR3, as DNA: TGTGCCAGCAGTTCTAGGGGGGTAGAGCCCCAGCATTTT. Protein: CASSSRGVEPQHF.

The gene calls are TRBV11-3 and TRBJ2-5, with a tentative D call TRBD2 (5 bases). The length of the CDR3 is 14 residues. V was trimmed by 5 bases and J by 2 bases, leaving 12 bases between them. The V gene's germline CDR1 is SGHNT and CDR2 YENEEA. Here the CDR3 DNA reads TGTGCCAGCAGCAAAGCACCGGGGCAAGAGACCCAGTACTTC. This sequence encodes CASSKAPGQETQYF.

This clone came up once. The rearrangement links TRBV5-4 to TRBJ2-1; 7 bases align to TRBD2. Germline V gene sequence: CDR1 SGHNT, CDR2 YYREEE (reference sequence). There are 13 residues in the CDR3. V shed 4 bases and J 2 bases; nucleotides not matched to a gene: 0. Written as DNA, the CDR3 is TGTGCCAGCAGCGGACTAGCCTACAATGAGCAGTTCTTC. It yields the protein CASSGLAYNEQFF.

This chain's CDR3 is CASRVTGTELNQPQHF. CDR3 bases: TGTGCCAGTAGAGTAACCGGGACGGAGCTCAATCAGCCCCAGCATTTT. The chain combines TRBV19 with TRBJ1-5, with D perhaps TRBD1 (5 bases). Per the germline V gene, CDR1 is LNHDA and CDR2 is SQIVND (reference sequence). CDR3 length equals 16 residues. Between the trimmed V and J ends, which lost 6 bases and 3 bases, there was a span of 18 bases.

The genes are TRBV30 and TRBJ2-1; D ambiguous. From germline, CDR1 is GTSNPN and CDR2 SVGIG (reference sequence). V was trimmed by 0 bases and J by 5 bases, leaving 11 bases between them. CDR3 length: 14 residues. CDR3 DNA: TGTGCCTGGAGTGTACAACCAAGGAACAATGAGCAGTTCTTC. Its translation is CAWSVQPRNNEQFF.

The V call is TRBV6-5, the J call TRBJ2-7; 7 bases are a match to TRBD1. V shed 4 bases and J 3 bases; nucleotides not matched to a gene: 6. Germline V gene sequence: CDR1 MNHEY, CDR2 SVGAGI. The CDR3 has 14 residues. The CDR3 spells CASSFVRDSYEQYF. DNA for the CDR3: TGTGCCAGCAGTTTCGTCCGGGACAGCTACGAGCAGTACTTC.